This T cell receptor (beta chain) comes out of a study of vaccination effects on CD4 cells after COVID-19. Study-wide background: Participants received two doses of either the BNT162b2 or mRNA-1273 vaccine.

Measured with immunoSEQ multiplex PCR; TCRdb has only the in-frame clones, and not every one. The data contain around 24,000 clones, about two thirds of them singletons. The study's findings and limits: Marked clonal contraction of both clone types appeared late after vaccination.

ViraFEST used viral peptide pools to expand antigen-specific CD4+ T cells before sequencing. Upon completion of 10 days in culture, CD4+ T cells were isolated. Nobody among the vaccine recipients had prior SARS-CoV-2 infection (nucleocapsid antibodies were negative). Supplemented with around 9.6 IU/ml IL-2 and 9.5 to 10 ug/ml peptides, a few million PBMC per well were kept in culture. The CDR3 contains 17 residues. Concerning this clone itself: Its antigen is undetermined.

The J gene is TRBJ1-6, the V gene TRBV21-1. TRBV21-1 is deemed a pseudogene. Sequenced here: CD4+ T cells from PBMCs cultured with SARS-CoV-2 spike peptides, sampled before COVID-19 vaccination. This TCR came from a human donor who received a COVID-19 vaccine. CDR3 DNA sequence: TGTGCCAGCAGCAAGGACGATAAGAGCTCCTATAATTCACCCCTCCACTTT. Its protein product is CASSKDDKSSYNSPLHF.